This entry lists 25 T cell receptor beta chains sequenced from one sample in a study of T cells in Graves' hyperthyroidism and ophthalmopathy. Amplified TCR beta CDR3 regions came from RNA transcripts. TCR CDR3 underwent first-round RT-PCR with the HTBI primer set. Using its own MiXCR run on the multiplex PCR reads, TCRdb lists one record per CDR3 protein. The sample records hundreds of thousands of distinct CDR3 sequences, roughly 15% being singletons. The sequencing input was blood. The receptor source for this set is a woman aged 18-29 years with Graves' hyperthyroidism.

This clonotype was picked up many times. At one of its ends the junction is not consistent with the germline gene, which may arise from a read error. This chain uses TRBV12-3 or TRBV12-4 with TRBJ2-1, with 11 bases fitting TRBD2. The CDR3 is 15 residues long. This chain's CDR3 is CASSFGTSGYNEQFF. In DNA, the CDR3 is TGCGCCAGCAGCTTTGGGACTAGCGGATACAATGAGCAGTTCTTC.

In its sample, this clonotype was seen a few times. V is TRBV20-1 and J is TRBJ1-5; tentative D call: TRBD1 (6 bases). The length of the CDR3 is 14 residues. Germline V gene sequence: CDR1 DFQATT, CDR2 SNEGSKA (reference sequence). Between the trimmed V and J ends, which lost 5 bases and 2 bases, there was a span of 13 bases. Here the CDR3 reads CSAAGAVGNQPQHF. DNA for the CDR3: TGCAGTGCTGCAGGGGCGGTCGGCAATCAGCCCCAGCATTTT.

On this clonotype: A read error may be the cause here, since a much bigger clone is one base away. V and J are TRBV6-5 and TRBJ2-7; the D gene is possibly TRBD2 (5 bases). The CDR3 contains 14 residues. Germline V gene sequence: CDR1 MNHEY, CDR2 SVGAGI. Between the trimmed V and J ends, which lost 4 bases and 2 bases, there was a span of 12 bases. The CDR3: CASSCGPGPYEQYF. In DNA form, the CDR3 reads TGTGCCAGCAGTTGCGGGCCCGGGCCCTACGAGCAGTACTTC.

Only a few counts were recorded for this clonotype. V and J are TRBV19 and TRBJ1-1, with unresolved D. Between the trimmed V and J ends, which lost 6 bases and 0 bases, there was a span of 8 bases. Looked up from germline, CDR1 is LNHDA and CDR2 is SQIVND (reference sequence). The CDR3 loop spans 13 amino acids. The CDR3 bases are TGTGCCAGTAGGCCAACAGTGAACACTGAAGCTTTCTTT. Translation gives CASRPTVNTEAFF.

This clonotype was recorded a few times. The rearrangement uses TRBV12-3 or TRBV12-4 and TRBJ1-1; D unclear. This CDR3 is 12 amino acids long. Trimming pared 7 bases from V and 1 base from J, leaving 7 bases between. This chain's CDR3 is CASNTWNTEAFF. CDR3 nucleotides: TGTGCCAGCAATACATGGAACACTGAAGCTTTCTTT.

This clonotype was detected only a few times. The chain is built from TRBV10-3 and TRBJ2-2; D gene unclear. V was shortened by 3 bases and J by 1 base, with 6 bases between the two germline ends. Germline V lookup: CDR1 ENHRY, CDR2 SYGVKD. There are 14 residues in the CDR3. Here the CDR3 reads CAISDRMNTGELFF. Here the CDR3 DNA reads TGTGCCATCAGTGATAGGATGAACACCGGGGAGCTGTTTTTT.

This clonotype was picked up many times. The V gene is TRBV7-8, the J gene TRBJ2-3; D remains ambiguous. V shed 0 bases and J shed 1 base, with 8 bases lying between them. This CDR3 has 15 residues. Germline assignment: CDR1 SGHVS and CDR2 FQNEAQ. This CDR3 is CASSLALGGTDTQYF. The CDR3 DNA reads TGTGCCAGCAGCTTAGCCTTAGGAGGCACAGATACGCAGTATTTT.

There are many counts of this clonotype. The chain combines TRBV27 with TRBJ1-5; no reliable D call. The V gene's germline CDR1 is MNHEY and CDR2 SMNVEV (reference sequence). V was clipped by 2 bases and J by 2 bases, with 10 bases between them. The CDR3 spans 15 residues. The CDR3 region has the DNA TGTGCCAGCAGTTTAGGTTCCGGAGGCAATCAGCCCCAGCATTTT. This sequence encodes CASSLGSGGNQPQHF.

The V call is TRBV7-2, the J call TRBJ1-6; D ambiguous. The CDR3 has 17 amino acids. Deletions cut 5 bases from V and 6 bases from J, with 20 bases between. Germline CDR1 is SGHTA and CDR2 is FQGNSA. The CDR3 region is CASSTSIGAPGNSPLHF. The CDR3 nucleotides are TGTGCCAGCAGCACCTCAATTGGTGCCCCGGGTAATTCACCCCTCCACTTT. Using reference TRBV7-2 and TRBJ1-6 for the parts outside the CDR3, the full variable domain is GAGVSQSPSNKVTEKGKDVELRCDPISGHTALYWYRQSLGQGLEFLIYFQGNSAPDKSGLPSDRFSAERTGGSVSTLTIQRTQQEDSAVYLCASSTSIGAPGNSPLHFGNGTRLTVT.

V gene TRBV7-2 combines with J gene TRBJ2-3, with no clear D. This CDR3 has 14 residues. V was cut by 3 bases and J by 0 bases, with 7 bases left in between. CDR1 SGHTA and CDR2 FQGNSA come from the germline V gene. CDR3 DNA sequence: TGTGCCAGCAGCTTGATCGACAGCACAGATACGCAGTATTTT. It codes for CASSLIDSTDTQYF. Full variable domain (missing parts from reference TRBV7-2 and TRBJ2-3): GAGVSQSPSNKVTEKGKDVELRCDPISGHTALYWYRQSLGQGLEFLIYFQGNSAPDKSGLPSDRFSAERTGGSVSTLTIQRTQQEDSAVYLCASSLIDSTDTQYFGPGTRLTVL.

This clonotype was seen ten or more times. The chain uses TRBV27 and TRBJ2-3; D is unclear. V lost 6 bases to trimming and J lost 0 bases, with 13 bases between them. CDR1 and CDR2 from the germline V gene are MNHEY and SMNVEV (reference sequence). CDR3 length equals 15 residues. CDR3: CASSNNMASTDTQYF. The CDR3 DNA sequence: TGTGCCAGCAGCAATAACATGGCTAGCACAGATACGCAGTATTTT.

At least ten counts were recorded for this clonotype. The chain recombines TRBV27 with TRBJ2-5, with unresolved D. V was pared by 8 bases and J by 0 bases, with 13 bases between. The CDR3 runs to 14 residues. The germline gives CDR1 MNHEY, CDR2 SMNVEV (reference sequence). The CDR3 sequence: CASSRGGNQETQYF. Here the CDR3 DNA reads TGTGCCAGCTCGCGTGGTGGGAACCAAGAGACCCAGTACTTC.

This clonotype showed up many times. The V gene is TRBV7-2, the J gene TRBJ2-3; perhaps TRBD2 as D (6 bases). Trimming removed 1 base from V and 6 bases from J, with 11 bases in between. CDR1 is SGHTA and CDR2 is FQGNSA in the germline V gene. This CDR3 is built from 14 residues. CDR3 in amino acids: CASSLDGRTDTQYF. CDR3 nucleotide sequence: TGTGCCAGCAGCTTAGACGGGAGAACGGATACGCAGTATTTT.

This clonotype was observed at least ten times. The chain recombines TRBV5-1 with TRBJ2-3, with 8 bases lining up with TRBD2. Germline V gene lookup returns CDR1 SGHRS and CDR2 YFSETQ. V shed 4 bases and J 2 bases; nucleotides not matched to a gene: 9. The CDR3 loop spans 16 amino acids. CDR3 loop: CASSLGLGGNTDTQYF. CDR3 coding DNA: TGCGCCAGCAGCCTGGGACTAGGGGGAAACACAGATACGCAGTATTTT.

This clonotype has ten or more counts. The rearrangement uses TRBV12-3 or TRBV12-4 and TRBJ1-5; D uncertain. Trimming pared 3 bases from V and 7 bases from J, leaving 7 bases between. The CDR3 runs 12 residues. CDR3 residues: CASSFAQQPQHF. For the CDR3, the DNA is TGTGCCAGCAGTTTTGCCCAACAGCCCCAGCATTTT.

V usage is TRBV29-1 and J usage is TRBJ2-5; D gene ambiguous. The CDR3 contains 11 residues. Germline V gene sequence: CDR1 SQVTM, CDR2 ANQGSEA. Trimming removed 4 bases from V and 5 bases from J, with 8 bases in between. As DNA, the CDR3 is TGCAGCGTTGGGGTCGGGGAGACCCAGTACTTC. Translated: CSVGVGETQYF.

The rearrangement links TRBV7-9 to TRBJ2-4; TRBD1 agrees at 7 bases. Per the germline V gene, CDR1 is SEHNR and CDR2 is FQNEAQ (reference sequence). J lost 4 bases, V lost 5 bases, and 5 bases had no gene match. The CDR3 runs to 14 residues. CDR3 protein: CASSEPGQKNIQYF. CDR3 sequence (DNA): TGTGCCAGCAGCGAACCGGGACAGAAAAACATTCAGTACTTC.

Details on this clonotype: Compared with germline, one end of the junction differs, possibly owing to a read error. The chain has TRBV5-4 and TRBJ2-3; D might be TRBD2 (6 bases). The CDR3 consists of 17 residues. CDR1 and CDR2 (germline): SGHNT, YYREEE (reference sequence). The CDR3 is CASRDQNLAPSTDTQYF. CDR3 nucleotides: TGTGCCAGCCGGGACCAAAACCTAGCGCCTAGCACAGATACGCAATATTTT.

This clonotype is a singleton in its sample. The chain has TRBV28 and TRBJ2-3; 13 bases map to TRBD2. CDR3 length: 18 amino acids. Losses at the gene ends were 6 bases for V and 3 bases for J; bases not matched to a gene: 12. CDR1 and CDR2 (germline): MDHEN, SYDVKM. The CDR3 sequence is CASSSTSGRVGWTDTQYF. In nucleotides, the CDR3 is TGTGCCAGCAGCTCAACTAGCGGGAGGGTCGGTTGGACAGATACGCAGTATTTT. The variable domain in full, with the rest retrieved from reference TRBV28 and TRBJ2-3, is DVKVTQSSRYLVKRTGEKVFLECVQDMDHENMFWYRQDPGLGLRLIYFSYDVKMKEKGDIPEGYSVSREKKERFSLILESASTNQTSMYLCASSSTSGRVGWTDTQYFGPGTRLTVL.

The CDR3 nucleotides are TGTGCCAGCAGTGTCTGGCTGATGGGTCAGCCCCAGCATTTT. Its translation is CASSVWLMGQPQHF. The rearrangement links TRBV6-1 to TRBJ1-5; D gene ambiguous. Looked up from germline, CDR1 is MNHNS and CDR2 is SASEGT. Trimming left V 4 bases short and J 6 bases short, with 13 bases between. The CDR3 is made up of 14 amino acids.

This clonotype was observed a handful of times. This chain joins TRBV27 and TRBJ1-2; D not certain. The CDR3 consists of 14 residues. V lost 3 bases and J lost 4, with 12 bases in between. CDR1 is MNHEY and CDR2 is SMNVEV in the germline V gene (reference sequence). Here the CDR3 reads CASSFWPGLYGYTF. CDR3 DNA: TGTGCCAGCAGTTTTTGGCCAGGCCTCTATGGCTACACCTTC.

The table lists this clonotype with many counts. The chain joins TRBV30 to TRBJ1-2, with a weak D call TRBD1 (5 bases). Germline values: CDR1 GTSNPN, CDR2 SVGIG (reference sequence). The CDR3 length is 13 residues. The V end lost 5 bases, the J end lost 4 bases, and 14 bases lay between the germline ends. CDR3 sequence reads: CAWFGGKGYGYTF. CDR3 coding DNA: TGTGCCTGGTTCGGGGGAAAAGGCTATGGCTACACCTTC.

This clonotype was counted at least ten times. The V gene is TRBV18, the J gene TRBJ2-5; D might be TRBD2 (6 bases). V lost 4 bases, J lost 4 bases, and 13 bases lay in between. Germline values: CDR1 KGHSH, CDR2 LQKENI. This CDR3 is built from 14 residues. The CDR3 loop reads CASSQTSGGETQYF. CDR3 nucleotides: TGTGCCAGCTCACAAACGTCCGGGGGAGAGACCCAGTACTTC.

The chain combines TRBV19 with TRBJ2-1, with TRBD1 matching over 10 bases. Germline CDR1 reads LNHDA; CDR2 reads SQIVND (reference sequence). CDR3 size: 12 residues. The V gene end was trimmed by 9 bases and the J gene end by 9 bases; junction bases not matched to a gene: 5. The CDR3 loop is CASRDRGREQFF. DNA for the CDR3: TGTGCCAGCAGAGACAGGGGGCGTGAGCAGTTCTTC. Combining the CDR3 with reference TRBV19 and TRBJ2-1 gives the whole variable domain DGGITQSPKYLFRKEGQNVTLSCEQNLNHDAMYWYRQDPGQGLRLIYYSQIVNDFQKGDIAEGYSVSREKKESFPLTVTSAQKNPTAFYLCASRDRGREQFFGPGTRLTVL.

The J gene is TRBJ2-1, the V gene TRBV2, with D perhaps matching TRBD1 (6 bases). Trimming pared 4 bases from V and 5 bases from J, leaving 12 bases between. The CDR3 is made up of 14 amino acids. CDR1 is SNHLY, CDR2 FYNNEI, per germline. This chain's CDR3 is CASSGGRRNNEQFF. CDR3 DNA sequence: TGTGCCAGCAGTGGGGGGCGGCGGAACAATGAGCAGTTCTTC.